This entry features one TCR beta chain sequence. Its antigen is not known. PCR was performed a second time for about 7 to 11 cycles using a sample-barcoded 5' primer and a J-beta primer mix. MiXCR was run by TCRdb on the 5' RACE reads, yielding one entry per CDR3 protein. The repertoire holds 1 million or so distinct CDR3 sequences, with almost 25% as singletons. This sample is part of a study of blood T cells in healthy people across ages. The CDR3 sequence is 16 residues long. Germline V gene lookup returns CDR1 MGHRA and CDR2 YSYEKL. V was cut by 4 bases and J by 3 bases, with 19 bases left in between. Broader study findings: Leaving the PBMCs unsorted stopped any conclusive comparison of naive versus antigen-experienced cells.

The same data also contributed to another study, on T cells of mothers and their children. According to that study: The yield was over 8 million TCR beta CDR3 reads from each mother and a few million from each child. The overlap seen between related mothers and children slightly exceeded that of unrelated pairs, though not significantly.

The sequencing input was blood. The V gene is TRBV4-1, the J gene TRBJ2-7; D may be TRBD1 (6 bases). The sequence came from a girl aged 2-9 years in good health. DNA of the CDR3: TGCGCCAGCAGCCTCCAAACCACAGGGACCCTCTACGAGCAGTACTTC. As protein: CASSLQTTGTLYEQYF.